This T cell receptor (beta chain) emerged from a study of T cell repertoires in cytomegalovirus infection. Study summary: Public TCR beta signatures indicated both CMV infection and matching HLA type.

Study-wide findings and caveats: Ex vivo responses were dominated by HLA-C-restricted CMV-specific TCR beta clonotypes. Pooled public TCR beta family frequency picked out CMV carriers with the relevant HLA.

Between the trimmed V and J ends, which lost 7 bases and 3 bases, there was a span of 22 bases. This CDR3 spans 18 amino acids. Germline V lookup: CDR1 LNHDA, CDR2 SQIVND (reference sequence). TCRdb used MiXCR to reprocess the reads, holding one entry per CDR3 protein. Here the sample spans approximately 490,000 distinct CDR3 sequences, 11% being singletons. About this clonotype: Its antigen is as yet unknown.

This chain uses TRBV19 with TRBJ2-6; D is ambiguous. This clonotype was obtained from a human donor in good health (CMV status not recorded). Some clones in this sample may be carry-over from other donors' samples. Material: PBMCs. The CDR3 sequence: CASKDGYGSAVGANVLTF. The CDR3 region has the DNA TGTGCCAGTAAAGATGGTTACGGGTCCGCAGTTGGGGCCAACGTCCTGACTTTC.